The entry below describes one TCR beta chain. CDR1 is SNHLY, CDR2 FYNNEI, per germline. The V end lost 3 bases, the J end lost 7 bases, and 16 bases lay between the germline ends. This CDR3 region has 16 residues. The data derive from a study of blood T cell repertoires in COVID-19. Study overall: From T cells, B-cell-depleted T cells, or PBMCs came the material, which was cDNA or gDNA.

In the study's own analysis: Quantification of nucleated cells was approximated via reference gene primer amplification. Profiling relied on immunoSEQ multiplex PCR, and the TCRdb table lists in-frame clones only, not all of them. The D gene and trimming were derived from the DNA, and the V and J assignments and clone size from that table. The top ten clones hold around 28% of a sample with over 150,000 clones, around 83% of them seen once. This chain connects TRBV2 to TRBJ1-6; D not resolved. The TCR was taken from a woman aged 55 to 70 with acute or convalescent COVID-19. The sequencing sample was made of peripheral blood. CDR3 protein: CASSDQTTRRNSPLHF. CDR3 sequence (DNA): TGTGCCAGCAGTGATCAGACTACAAGACGAAATTCACCCCTCCACTTT.